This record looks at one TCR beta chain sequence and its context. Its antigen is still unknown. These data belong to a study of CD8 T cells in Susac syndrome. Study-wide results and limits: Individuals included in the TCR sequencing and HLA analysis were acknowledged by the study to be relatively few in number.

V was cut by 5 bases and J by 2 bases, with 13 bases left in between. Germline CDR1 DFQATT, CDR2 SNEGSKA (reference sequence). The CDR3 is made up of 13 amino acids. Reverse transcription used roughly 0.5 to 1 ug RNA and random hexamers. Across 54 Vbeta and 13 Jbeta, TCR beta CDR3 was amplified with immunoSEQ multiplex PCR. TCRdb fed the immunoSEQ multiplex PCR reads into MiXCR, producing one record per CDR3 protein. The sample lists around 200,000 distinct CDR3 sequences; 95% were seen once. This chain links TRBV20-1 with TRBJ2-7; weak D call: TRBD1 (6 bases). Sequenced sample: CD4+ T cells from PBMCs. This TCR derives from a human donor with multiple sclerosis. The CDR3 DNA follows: TGCAGTGCTGGCAGGACAGTCACCTACGAGCAGTACTTC. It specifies CSAGRTVTYEQYF.